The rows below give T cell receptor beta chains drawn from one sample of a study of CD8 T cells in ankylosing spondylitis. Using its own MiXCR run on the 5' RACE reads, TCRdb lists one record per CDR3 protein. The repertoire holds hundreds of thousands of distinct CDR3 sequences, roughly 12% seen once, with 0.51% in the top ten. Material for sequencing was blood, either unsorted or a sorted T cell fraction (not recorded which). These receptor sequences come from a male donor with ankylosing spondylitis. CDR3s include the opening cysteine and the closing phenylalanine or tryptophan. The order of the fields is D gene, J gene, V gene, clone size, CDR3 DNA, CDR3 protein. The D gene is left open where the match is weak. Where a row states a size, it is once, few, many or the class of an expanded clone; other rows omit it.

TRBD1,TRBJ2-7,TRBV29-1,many,TGCAGCGTTGACCTCCAGGGGGACGAGCAGTACTTC,CSVDLQGDEQYF
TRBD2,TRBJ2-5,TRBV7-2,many,TGTGCCAGCAGCTTAGTCGAATGGCGGGAGTTCACAGAGACCCAGTACTTC,CASSLVEWREFTETQYF
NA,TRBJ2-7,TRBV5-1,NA,TGCGCCAGCAGCCGTGACCATACCTACGAGCAGTACTTC,CASSRDHTYEQYF
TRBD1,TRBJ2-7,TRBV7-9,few,TGTGCCAGCAGCCCGGGGACAGGGCCCGGGGGCGAGCAGTACTTC,CASSPGTGPGGEQYF
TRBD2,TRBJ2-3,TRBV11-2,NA,TGTGCCAGCAGCTTATCCCAGCGGGGGGCGGGCACAGATACGCAGTATTTT,CASSLSQRGAGTDTQYF
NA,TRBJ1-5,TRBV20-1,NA,TGCAGTGCTAGAGAAGGGACAATTGGGCAGCCCCAGCATTTT,CSAREGTIGQPQHF
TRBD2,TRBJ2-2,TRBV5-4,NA,TGTGCCAGCAGCTGGACTAGCGGGTTGAACACCGGGGAGCTGTTTTTT,CASSWTSGLNTGELFF
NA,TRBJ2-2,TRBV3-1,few,TGTGCCAGCAGCCTGTTCGGTCCGAACACCGGGGAGCTGTTTTTT,CASSLFGPNTGELFF
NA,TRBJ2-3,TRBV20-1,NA,TGCAGTGCCTGGGGGGATAAGGATACGCAGTATTTT,CSAWGDKDTQYF
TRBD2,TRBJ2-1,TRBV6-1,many,TGTGCCAGCAGTCAGCGGGGGGGCTACAATGAGCAGTTCTTC,CASSQRGGYNEQFF
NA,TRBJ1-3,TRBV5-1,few,TGCGCCAGCAGCTTTGGACTACCGGGGTCTGGAAACACCATATATTTT,CASSFGLPGSGNTIYF
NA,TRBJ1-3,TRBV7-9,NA,TGTGCCAGCAGCCCCCTGGACAGCTCTGGAAACACCATATATTTT,CASSPLDSSGNTIYF
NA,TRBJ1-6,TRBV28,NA,TGTGCCAGCAGTCGGGGGACATATTCACCCCTCCACTTT,CASSRGTYSPLHF
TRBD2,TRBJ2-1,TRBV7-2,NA,TGTGCCAGCAGCCGACGGAGACTAGCGGGAGAAAGTAATGAGCAGTTCTTC,CASSRRRLAGESNEQFF
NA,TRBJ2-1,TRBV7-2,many,TGTGCCAGCAGCTTAACAGCGAGCTCCTACAATGAGCAGTTCTTC,CASSLTASSYNEQFF
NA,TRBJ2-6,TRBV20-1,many,TGCAGTGCTCCAGACTCTGGGGCCAACGTCCTGACTTTC,CSAPDSGANVLTF
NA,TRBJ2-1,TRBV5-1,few,TGCGCCAGCAGCTTACAGGGAGCGGAGTACAATGAGCAGTTCTTC,CASSLQGAEYNEQFF
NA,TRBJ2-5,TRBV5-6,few,TGTGCCAGCAGCTTCTTTTTCTCGGCGGTTTCGGAGACCCAGTACTTC,CASSFFFSAVSETQYF
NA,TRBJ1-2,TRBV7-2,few,TGTGCCAGCAGCTTAGTTCCCTCGGGTGGCTACACCTTC,CASSLVPSGGYTF
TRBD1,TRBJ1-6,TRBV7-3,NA,TGTGCCAGCAGCACCGGGACAGGGGAATCACCCCTCCACTTT,CASSTGTGESPLHF
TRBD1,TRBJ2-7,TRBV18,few,TGTGCCAGCTCACCCCTCCCGACGGGACAGGGAGCCTACGAGCAGTACTTC,CASSPLPTGQGAYEQYF
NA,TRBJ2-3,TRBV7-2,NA,TGTGCCAGCAGCTTGCAGCGAAACGGGGATACGCAGTATTTT,CASSLQRNGDTQYF
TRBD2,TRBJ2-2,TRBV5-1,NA,TGCGCCAGCAGCTTCGAAGCGGGGGGGTCCGGGGAGCTGTTTTTT,CASSFEAGGSGELFF
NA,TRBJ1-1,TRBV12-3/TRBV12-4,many,TGCGCCAGCAGCTTGTCGGACACTGAAGCTTTCTTT,CASSLSDTEAFF
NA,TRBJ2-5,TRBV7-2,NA,TGTACCAGCAGCCCCGGCGGTTATGGGACCCAGTACTTC,CTSSPGGYGTQYF
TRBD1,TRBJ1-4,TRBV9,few,TGTGCCAGCAGCGTAGATTCCGGGACAGATAATGAAAAACTGTTTTTT,CASSVDSGTDNEKLFF
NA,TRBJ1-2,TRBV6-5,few,TGTGCCAGCAGTTACTTTTTCGGTGCGGATGGCTACACCTTC,CASSYFFGADGYTF
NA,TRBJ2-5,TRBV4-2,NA,TGTGCCAGCAGCCAAGATTGGGGACCGAAGGCAGAGACCCAGTACTTC,CASSQDWGPKAETQYF
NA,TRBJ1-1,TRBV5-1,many,TGCGCCAGCAGCTTGGGAACCTTGGGTACTGAAGCTTTCTTT,CASSLGTLGTEAFF
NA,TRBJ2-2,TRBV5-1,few,TGCGCCAGCAGCAACGACACGCGGAACCGGAAAACCGGGGAGCTGTTTTTT,CASSNDTRNRKTGELFF
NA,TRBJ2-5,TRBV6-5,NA,TGTGCCAGCAGAAACACGGTGGCCCAGTACTTC,CASRNTVAQYF
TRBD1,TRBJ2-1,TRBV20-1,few,TGCAGTGCTAAATCCGGGACAGGGGGCGATGAGCAGTTCTTC,CSAKSGTGGDEQFF
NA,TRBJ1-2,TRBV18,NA,TGTGCCAGCTCACCCATTCGTGAGACGCCGGCGGGCTACACCTTC,CASSPIRETPAGYTF
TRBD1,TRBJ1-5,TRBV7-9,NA,TGTGCCAGCACCCCTGGTACAGGGGGCATAGGAGGACAGCCCCAGCATTTT,CASTPGTGGIGGQPQHF
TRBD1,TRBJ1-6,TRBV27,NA,TGTGCCAGCAGTTCGAAACCGACAGGGGTGGTGTCCTATAATTCACCCCTCCACTTT,CASSSKPTGVVSYNSPLHF
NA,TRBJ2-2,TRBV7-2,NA,TGTGCCAGCAGCCGGACATCATCCGGGGAGCTGTTTTTT,CASSRTSSGELFF
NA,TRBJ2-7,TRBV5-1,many,TGCGCCAGCAGCTTGAATGGCTGGGGCTCCTACGAGCAGTACTTC,CASSLNGWGSYEQYF
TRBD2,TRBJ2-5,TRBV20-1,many,TGCAGTGCGGACCCTGGCGGGGGGCGCCAAGAGACCCAGTACTTC,CSADPGGGRQETQYF
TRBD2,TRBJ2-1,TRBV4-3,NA,TGCGCCAGCAGCCAAGAGGCAGCGGGGGGTAACAATGAGCAGTTCTTC,CASSQEAAGGNNEQFF
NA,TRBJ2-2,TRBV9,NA,TGTGCCAGCAGCGTAGCGGCAGGCAGTCCCGGGGAGCTGTTTTTT,CASSVAAGSPGELFF
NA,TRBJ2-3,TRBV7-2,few,TGTGCCAGCAGCTTAGTGGTGGGGACAGATACGCAGTATTTT,CASSLVVGTDTQYF
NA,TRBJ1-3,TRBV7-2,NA,TGTGCCAGCAGCTTAGCCCGGGGGCGAAACACCATATATTTT,CASSLARGRNTIYF
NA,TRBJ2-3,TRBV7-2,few,TGTGCCAGCAGCTTAGCGTCGTCGGTAGCTACAGATACGCAGTATTTT,CASSLASSVATDTQYF
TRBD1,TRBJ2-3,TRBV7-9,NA,TGTGCCAGCAGCTTATCCATTAGGACAGGTTTGGTTACGCAGTATTTT,CASSLSIRTGLVTQYF